This paragraph reports one T cell receptor (beta chain). This clone's antigen is unknown. Base qualities were left out, and no much larger clone turns up one base away. This sample was included in a study of cytomegalovirus exposure and HLA in healthy donors (dated by TCRdb to 2015 to 2018). At the level of the whole study: According to an earlier analysis of 587 of the donors, some 180 million T cells yielded 95 million to 140 million unique TCR beta sequences and more than 250 Gb of sequence data. Approximately 330 gigabases of sequencing data and approximately 91 million unique TCR sequences made up an early release that covered about 640 HLA-typed donors. Of the roughly 400 genotyped donors, approximately 83% fell in the genetic ancestry cluster associated with self-reported Caucasian donors. The study aimed to test whether signatures of past pathogen exposure could be identified by cataloging public T cell receptors. The study used immunosequencing to profile the T cell repertoires of about 670 subjects and linked those repertoires to cytomegalovirus serostatus. Along with the roughly 670-subject first cohort, a separate validation cohort of more than 90 different subjects was used. High-throughput TCR immunosequencing, statistical association of individual TCRs with disease status, and machine learning were combined to predict cytomegalovirus infection status. A later analysis re-examined previously published TCR beta repertoires from more than 600 donors and added high-resolution HLA genotyping to investigate patterns of TCR occurrence. In the later analysis, no new phenotypic data were used to find candidate immune exposures; instead, reliance was placed on TCR beta sequences and their occurrence across donors. An earlier analysis of several hundred of the donors applied high-throughput TCR beta sequencing to assess whether each TCR beta V gene segment acted as functional or pseudogenic. Alongside the repertoire data, information on donor age, sex, ethnicity and CMV serostatus was compiled. A later genetic analysis used genome-wide SNP genotypes for about three fifths of the 666 donors, treating that subset as a discovery cohort. Every repertoire in the discovery cohort had been generated on one and the same sequencing platform. HLA typing covered class I and class II loci at four-digit resolution. Typing coverage varied by locus: about 629-640 donors for A, B, C, DRB1 and DQB1; 522 for DQA1; approximately 570 for DPA1; approximately 450 for DPB1. About five DR-DQ haplotypes were treated as single units for association and clustering because of strong linkage in the cohort. Among roughly 370 genotyped donors of the cohort, an average of about 240,000 unique TCR beta nucleotide sequences were sequenced per donor, about a sixth of them non-productive. What the authors observed across the whole study: Roughly uniform sequencing depth across donors was assumed in presence/absence analyses, although this assumption may not hold. A later analysis reported that several top co-occurrence clusters appeared linked to parvovirus B19, influenza, CMV and Epstein-Barr virus. In an earlier analysis of more than 500 of the donors, most TCR beta V segments appeared in productive rearrangements about 90% or about 30% of the time, broadly matching IMGT annotations. Linkage disequilibrium might explain the correlated functional status among segregating V segments, but an unknown experimental factor could not be excluded. Because HLA typing was unavailable for some donors at each locus, only the typed subset was used in association tests. A later genetic analysis reported fewer N-insertions in productive TCRs among donors in an Asian-associated ancestry cluster than the approximately 700-donor mean. Compared with equally common non-associated chains, HLA-associated TCR beta chains in a later analysis were more clonally expanded and had lower generation probabilities. Because counts were too low, roughly 17 rarely observed V segments, including chromosome 9 orphons, were left out of the earlier analysis of approximately 580 of the donors. Cytomegalovirus status was reported to be diagnosed by the classifier with high specificity and sensitivity in both the original and validation cohorts. In vitro tests confirmed that three of the cytomegalovirus-associated TCR beta chains recognize cytomegalovirus antigens. The authors suggested that the approach could potentially be generalized to other disease states and immunological phenotypes. In this cohort, only TCR beta chains were sequenced, and detectable features were limited by the absence of alpha or paired-chain data. A further reported finding was that TCR beta sequences accurately predicted the HLA-A and HLA-B alleles for most subjects in the first cohort. A cluster of highly shared sequence variants was judged likely to be a technical artifact of the sequencing pipeline. Assigning TCR associations to individual alleles was difficult when HLA alleles, especially DR and DQ, strongly co-occurred. While some public TCRs were present in many individuals, most TCR sequences turned up only very rarely across donors. Because the 87-base-pair reads could not distinguish some IMGT-functional V segments, including TRBV6-2 and TRBV6-3, those segments were excluded. The study listed 164 TCR beta chains as associated with cytomegalovirus. A later analysis associated about 17,000 TCR beta sequences with specific HLA alleles at a false discovery rate of 0.05. V-gene and J-gene trimming of TCR beta chains was associated with a missense DCLRE1C variant in a later genetic analysis, and the association was replicated in an independent cohort. In a later analysis, most CMV-associated TCR beta chains were found to appear HLA-restricted, with HLA associations seemingly driven largely by CMV exposure. A later analysis found that TCR association rates varied across HLA loci, with DRB1 alleles showing the most associated TCRs and HLA-C alleles the fewest. The only immune exposure information available for the cohort was CMV serostatus.

Libraries were built with the immunoSEQ multiplex PCR assay. For the multiplex PCR, a mixture combining 60 forward primers for TCR Vbeta segments and 13 reverse primers for TCR Jbeta segments was used. Amplification of the CDR3 region of rearranged TCR beta genes was performed with a multiplex PCR assay on genomic DNA. The amplified TCR beta libraries were sequenced on the Illumina HiSeq System as 87-base-pair reads. In the original analysis: In a later analysis, about 80 million unique TCR beta chains were counted across the roughly 670 repertoires, and roughly 10 million of these chains were shared by at least two donors. A nearest-neighbor algorithm error-corrected the raw reads and collapsed the reads into unique sequences, merging closely related sequences to remove PCR and sequencing errors. To assign V, D and J gene segments, CDR3 sequences were aligned to IMGT reference sequences. For a sequence to be retained, a match of at least six nucleotides to both a V gene segment and a J gene segment was required. A rearrangement was called productive if the CDR3 had no stop codons and remained in frame with V and J, and every other rearrangement was called non-productive. CDR3 was defined by IMGT convention, running from the second conserved V-encoded cysteine to the conserved J-encoded phenylalanine. Sequences without an unambiguous match to a single V gene segment were excluded from the earlier analysis of over 500 of the donors. In an earlier analysis of almost 600 of the donors, a V segment was called functional when productive rearrangements were above 56.7%, and segregating when the standard deviation between donors exceeded 5%. A statistical classification framework was built to diagnose cytomegalovirus status from the catalog of TCR beta chain sequences. In a later analysis, V and J genes were assigned by comparing TCR nucleotide sequences against IMGT/GENE-DB human TR gene sequences. A later analysis assigned CDR3 sequences and most-parsimonious VDJ recombination scenarios with the TCRdist pipeline. In a later analysis, each TCR beta chain was defined by its CDR3 amino acid sequence together with its V-gene family, and reads lacking a unique V-gene family were excluded. In a later analysis, 550 to 650 highly shared, low-generation-probability nucleotide sequences were removed to address suspected cross-contamination and a sequencing artifact. In a later analysis, a clonal expansion index for each public chain was calculated from normalized within-repertoire ranks of inferred template counts. In a later analysis, generation probabilities were computed with a VDJ recombination model fitted to out-of-frame rearrangements, and the resulting probabilities were checked against IGoR. Hypergeometric tests were used in a later analysis to score TCR-TCR, TCR-HLA and TCR-CMV co-occurrence, with a repertoire-size bias correction applied to the TCR pairs. In a later analysis, false discovery rates were estimated by permuting HLA or CMV assignments 20 times. A later analysis grouped co-occurring TCRs with DBSCAN, adding TCRdist sequence similarity when clustering within HLA-allele-positive subsets. Repertoires with fewer than 30,000 or more than 120,000 public chains were left out of co-occurrence clustering, as were four to six repertoires with anomalous nucleotide sharing. The table was pulled from immuneACCESS by TCRdb, which kept in-frame rearrangements only. Such tables lose some clones; where checked, under half of the loss comes from unresolved V genes, and the rest has no known cause. V, J and clone size are taken as reported in that table, and D and trimming were inferred from the DNA itself. The sample records about 63,000 clones, almost 75% of which are singletons. 5.4% of the sample lies in the top ten.

Unmatched junction bases come to 10, with V trimmed by 2 bases and J by 4 bases. The CDR3 sequence holds 17 residues, the cysteine and phenylalanine included. CDR3 DNA only is kept here, 51 bases in frame from base 1. Looking up the germline V gene (reference sequence) yields CDR1 SEHNR and CDR2 FQNEAQ. The cohort comprised around 700 healthy bone marrow donors. At the time of sampling, every cohort member was nominally healthy, though immune exposures that went unrecorded were likely present. The donor tested CMV seronegative and was one of the 352 seronegative cohort members. A peripheral blood sample was provided by each donor, and peripheral blood mononuclear cells were used for TCR beta sequencing. The Qiagen DNeasy Blood Extraction Kit was used to extract genomic DNA from the blood cell samples.

The chain joins TRBV7-9 to TRBJ2-1; the central 8 bases match TRBD1. The clonotype originates from a man aged 50 or older in good health and CMV-seronegative. Sequencing used PBMCs. Here the CDR3 is given as CASSLWGGGQEYNEQFF. The DNA reads as follows: TGTGCCAGCAGCTTATGGGGTGGGGGACAGGAGTACAATGAGCAGTTCTTC.